Reported below is one T cell receptor (beta chain). Those enrolled, adults aged roughly 18 to 100 years, came from 25 or so US areas. Which cohort a participant joined came from the clinical history participants gave. This sample is part of a study of blood T cell repertoires in COVID-19. Sequencing used immunoSEQ multiplex PCR; TCRdb keeps in-frame clones, though not all of them. The sample lists hundreds of thousands of clones; around 89% were seen once. The CDR3 sequence is 15 residues long. With 4 bases removed from V and 2 bases from J, the gap between germline ends came to 9 bases. Per germline, CDR1 MNHEY and CDR2 SMNVEV (reference sequence).

The clonotype originates from a man between 18 and 29 years old who had recovered from COVID-19. The chain combines TRBV27 with TRBJ2-6, with D possibly matching TRBD1 (5 bases). Sequenced material: PBMCs or T cells enriched from blood (not recorded which). The CDR3 reads CASSYQGTGANVLTF. Written as DNA, the CDR3 is TGTGCCAGCAGTTACCAGGGAACTGGGGCCAACGTCCTGACTTTC.